A single sample gave rise to the 18 T cell receptor beta chains below, sequenced in a study of human T cells and chemical hapten exposure. MiXCR was run by TCRdb on the RACE reads, yielding one entry per CDR3 protein. The data contain about 360,000 distinct CDR3 sequences, roughly 6.9% of them seen just once; the ten biggest clones take up around 8.2%. Time point reported: patch test 1, 2 weeks after DPC sensitization. The treatment: therapeutic diphenylcyclopropenone sensitization with weekly scalp DPC. This material consisted of whole blood, taken in connection with sensitization to the hapten diphenylcyclopropenone (DPC). These receptors came from a woman between 18 and 29 years old with alopecia areata. Some clones in this sample may be carry-over from other donors' samples.

The sample holds a few counts of this clonotype. The chain carries TRBV20-1 and TRBJ1-4, with TRBD1 matching 10 bases. The CDR3 spans 14 residues. Trimming took 6 bases from V and 5 from J; bases not matched to a gene: 6. Germline V gene sequence: CDR1 DFQATT, CDR2 SNEGSKA (reference sequence). The CDR3 DNA reads TGCAGTGCGGCGATGGACAGGGGGAATGAAAAACTGTTTTTT. Protein product: CSAAMDRGNEKLFF.

This chain links TRBV12-3 or TRBV12-4 with TRBJ2-7; D gene unclear. The CDR3 contains 13 residues. Trimming cost V 0 bases and J 8 bases, with 11 bases left between them. This CDR3 reads CASSLAQAVKQYF. The CDR3 coding sequence is TGTGCCAGCAGTTTAGCGCAGGCGGTAAAGCAGTACTTC.

The rearrangement joins TRBV7-8 to TRBJ2-3; 8 bases are a match to TRBD2. The germline V gene has CDR1 SGHVS and CDR2 FQNEAQ. The length of the CDR3 is 15 residues. Losses at the gene ends were 4 bases for V and 6 bases for J; bases not matched to a gene: 9. The DNA of the CDR3 is TGTGCCAGCAGCTCCCAGCGGGGGACGCGGGATACGCAGTATTTT. Residues: CASSSQRGTRDTQYF.

The chain is built from TRBV24-1 and TRBJ1-6; no clear D gene. Deletions cut 9 bases from V and 2 bases from J, with 10 bases between. Germline CDR1 and CDR2: KGHDR and SFDVKD. The CDR3 is made up of 14 amino acids. CDR3 DNA sequence: TGTGCCACCCAAGGGAGCCCCTATAATTCACCCCTCCACTTT. It codes for CATQGSPYNSPLHF.

The sample holds a few counts of this clonotype. The chain recombines TRBV20-1 with TRBJ2-7; 9 bases are shared with TRBD1. This CDR3 comprises 13 residues. The junction had 3 bases not matched to a gene; V was cut back by 2 bases and J by 4 bases. Per the germline V gene, CDR1 is DFQATT and CDR2 is SNEGSKA (reference sequence). The CDR3 protein is CSARNRGRYEQYF. In DNA form, the CDR3 reads TGCAGTGCTAGAAACAGGGGGCGGTACGAGCAGTACTTC.

This chain links TRBV4-1 with TRBJ1-5; no definite D call. Trimming shortened V by 0 bases and J by 10 bases, and 10 bases separated the two germline ends. CDR3 length equals 13 residues. Per the germline V gene, CDR1 is MGHRA and CDR2 is YSYEKL. The CDR3 bases are TGCGCCAGCAGCCAAGAGGGCCGCCCACCCCAGCATTTT. This codes for CASSQEGRPPQHF.

This clonotype was counted many times. The rearrangement links TRBV7-9 to TRBJ2-3; D gene uncertain. Germline CDR1 reads SEHNR; CDR2 reads FQNEAQ (reference sequence). This CDR3 region has 12 residues. The V end was cut by 0 bases, the J end by 7 bases, with 5 bases between. In DNA form, the CDR3 reads TGTGCCAGCAGCTTAGCAGATTATACGCAGTATTTT. The encoded protein is CASSLADYTQYF.

CDR3 bases: TGTGCCAGCAGTTGGGGACTAGCGGGGGGCCCTGGCACAGATACGCAGTATTTT. Its protein product is CASSWGLAGGPGTDTQYF. This sequence joins TRBV6-6 and TRBJ2-3; TRBD2 matches at 15 bases. This CDR3 comprises 18 residues. J lost 1 base, V lost 4 bases, and 6 bases had no gene match. CDR1 and CDR2 from the germline V gene are MNHNY and SVGAGI (reference sequence).

The chain employs TRBV6-6 and TRBJ1-6; tentative D call: TRBD1 (5 bases). V lost 0 bases, J lost 7 bases, and 10 bases lay in between. The CDR3 totals 15 residues. CDR1 MNHNY and CDR2 SVGAGI come from the germline V gene (reference sequence). In DNA, the CDR3 is TGTGCCAGCAGTTACTCCAGGGCTCTGAATTCACCCCTCCACTTT. Protein: CASSYSRALNSPLHF.

This clonotype was recorded many times. V is TRBV7-2 and J is TRBJ2-7; the match to TRBD1 covers 10 bases. Germline V gene data show CDR1 as SGHTA and CDR2 as FQGNSA. CDR3 length: 13 amino acids. V was clipped by 6 bases and J by 3 bases; unmatched bases: 2. CDR3 bases: TGTGCCAGCAGGGGGACAGGGGACTACGAGCAGTACTTC. It encodes CASRGTGDYEQYF.

The V and J genes are TRBV5-1 and TRBJ1-1, with 7 bases fitting TRBD1. The CDR3 covers 16 residues. The V gene end was trimmed by 2 bases and the J gene end by 1 base; junction bases not matched to a gene: 8. Germline V gene data show CDR1 as SGHRS and CDR2 as YFSETQ. The CDR3 reads CASSFHKDRANTEAFF. CDR3 bases: TGCGCCAGCAGCTTCCATAAAGACAGGGCGAACACTGAAGCTTTCTTT.

V is TRBV28 and J is TRBJ2-7; D unclear. Germline V gene lookup returns CDR1 MDHEN and CDR2 SYDVKM. Trimming took 11 bases from V and 3 from J, leaving 11 bases between them. This CDR3 has 11 amino acids. CDR3 residues: CAVQRIYEQYF. The CDR3 DNA sequence: TGTGCCGTACAGAGGATCTACGAGCAGTACTTC.

This sequence joins TRBV20-1 and TRBJ1-5; 7 bases fit TRBD1. CDR1 and CDR2 (germline): DFQATT, SNEGSKA (reference sequence). The CDR3 contains 13 residues. Trimming cost V 4 bases and J 2 bases; bases outside gene matches: 2. In nucleotides, the CDR3 is TGCAGTGCTATCGGGACAGGCAATCAGCCCCAGCATTTT. It is translated as CSAIGTGNQPQHF.

This rearrangement joins TRBV20-1 to TRBJ1-5; TRBD1 might be the D (6 bases). Germline-derived CDR1 and CDR2 are DFQATT and SNEGSKA (reference sequence). The V end was cut by 5 bases, the J end by 3 bases, with 11 bases between. The CDR3 spans 13 residues. CDR3 DNA: TGCAGTGCTGGTGACAGGAACAATCAGCCCCAGCATTTT. Translated: CSAGDRNNQPQHF.

There are many counts of this clonotype. The rearrangement links TRBV7-3 to TRBJ2-1; 7 bases are a match to TRBD1. Trimming cost V 4 bases and J 0 bases; bases outside gene matches: 6. This CDR3 contains 16 residues. CDR1 is SGHTA and CDR2 is FQGTGA in the germline V gene. Written as DNA, the CDR3 is TGTGCCAGCAGCTCGAGGACAGGTAGCTCCTACAATGAGCAGTTCTTC. Translation: CASSSRTGSSYNEQFF.

This chain joins TRBV6-1 and TRBJ2-5, with a weak D call TRBD1 (6 bases). V was cut by 5 bases and J by 3 bases, with 7 bases left in between. The CDR3 extends over 12 amino acids. The germline gives CDR1 MNHNS, CDR2 SASEGT. The DNA of the CDR3 is TGTGCCAGCAGTTACAGGGAAGAGACCCAGTACTTC. Translating it yields CASSYREETQYF.

This clonotype was detected a few times. The CDR3 reads CATSDESRYDRGGTDTQYF. The CDR3 region has the DNA TGTGCCACCAGTGATGAGTCCCGTTACGACAGGGGCGGGACAGATACGCAGTATTTT. This chain links TRBV24-1 with TRBJ2-3; TRBD1 matches 8 bases. The germline V gene encodes CDR1 KGHDR and CDR2 SFDVKD. V lost 3 bases to trimming and J lost 3 bases; unmatched junction nucleotides: 16. CDR3 length equals 19 residues.

The chain uses TRBV5-8 and TRBJ2-7, with no clear D. Trimming took 4 bases from V and 3 from J, leaving 17 bases between them. The germline gives CDR1 SGHTS, CDR2 YDEGEE. The CDR3 spans 15 residues. The CDR3 spells CASSPRSTVLYEQYF. CDR3 DNA: TGTGCCAGCAGCCCGAGGAGTACAGTCCTCTACGAGCAGTACTTC.